These 29 T cell receptor beta chains were all obtained from the same sample, sequenced in a study of persistence of HIV-infected CD4 T cells. The immunoSEQ assay was version 4, run in survey mode. TCRdb's table, derived via immunoSEQ multiplex PCR, lists solely in-frame clones and lacks some. Of roughly 64,000 clones in the sample, 65% to 80% are singletons; the top ten hold 1.5% to 2%. An overlapping HIV-1 Gag peptide pool stimulated these cells at roughly 0.97 ug/peptide/mL. Memory cells lacking CD40L and CD69 with high CD45RO were sorted. These receptors have no identified antigens. Here the sequenced sample was CD4+ T cells sorted from PBMCs after roughly 20-hour stimulation, taken from a patient who received antiretroviral therapy. These receptors were taken from an adult man with HIV who was CMV-seropositive.

A note on this clone: This sample also contains other DNA sequences that code for the same CDR3. This chain links TRBV6-5 with TRBJ1-5; D gene unclear. V was pared by 2 bases and J by 3 bases, with 5 bases between. CDR1 is MNHEY, CDR2 SVGAGI, per germline. The CDR3 length is 13 residues. CDR3 DNA sequence: TGTGCCAGCAGTTACAGCCTCAATCAGCCCCAGCATTTT. Protein sequence: CASSYSLNQPQHF.

This chain connects TRBV19 to TRBJ1-4; tentative D call: TRBD1 (5 bases). V gave up 7 bases and J gave up 7 bases, with 16 bases separating them. This CDR3 has 14 amino acids. Germline assignment: CDR1 LNHDA and CDR2 SQIVND (reference sequence). Here the CDR3 DNA reads TGTGCCAGTAAGGACCCGGGTGACAGTGAAAAACTGTTTTTT. It yields the protein CASKDPGDSEKLFF.

The rearrangement uses TRBV2 and TRBJ2-7, with D hard to call. V was pared by 1 base and J by 2 bases, with 12 bases between. The CDR3 runs 15 residues. Germline CDR1 SNHLY, CDR2 FYNNEI. The CDR3 DNA reads TGTGCCAGCAGTGAAGGACGGCCGAACGCCTACGAGCAGTACTTC. Translated, it gives CASSEGRPNAYEQYF.

The chain has TRBV6-5 and TRBJ2-3, with unresolved D. Between the trimmed V and J ends, which lost 6 bases and 0 bases, there was a span of 10 bases. This CDR3 is built from 14 residues. Per germline, CDR1 MNHEY and CDR2 SVGAGI. The CDR3 here is CASRTRLSTDTQYF. The CDR3 DNA reads TGTGCCAGCAGGACAAGGCTTAGCACAGATACGCAGTATTTT.

This clone was counted ten times or more. The CDR3 region has the DNA TGTGCCAGCAGCTTAGAAGGAGGGAGGGGGCCTTGGTCCTACGAGCAGTACTTC. This codes for CASSLEGGRGPWSYEQYF. The chain uses TRBV11-2 and TRBJ2-7; D tentatively reads TRBD1 or TRBD2 (7 bases each). CDR1 and CDR2 (germline): SGHAT, FQNNGV. The CDR3 sequence is 18 residues long. Between the trimmed V and J ends, which lost 0 bases and 1 base, there was a span of 19 bases. Combining the CDR3 with reference TRBV11-2 and TRBJ2-7 gives the whole variable domain EAGVAQSPRYKIIEKRQSVAFWCNPISGHATLYWYQQILGQGPKLLIQFQNNGVVDDSQLPKDRFSAERLKGVDSTLKIQPAKLEDSAVYLCASSLEGGRGPWSYEQYFGPGTRLTVT.

V gene TRBV7-3 combines with J gene TRBJ2-5; D possibly corresponds to TRBD2 (5 bases). The CDR3 contains 13 residues. Between the trimmed V and J ends, which lost 5 bases and 1 base, there was a span of 8 bases. Germline V gene data show CDR1 as SGHTA and CDR2 as FQGTGA. CDR3 in amino acids: CASSRGIQETQYF. The CDR3 DNA is TGTGCCAGCAGCCGGGGTATCCAAGAGACCCAGTACTTC.

The rearrangement uses TRBV2 and TRBJ1-2; D not resolved. The length of the CDR3 is 15 residues. The V and J ends lost 4 bases and 8 bases respectively, with 20 bases between them. In germline, CDR1 is SNHLY, CDR2 FYNNEI. CDR3 DNA sequence: TGTGCCAGCAGTGTCGTGCGGACCTCGGGTGAGGGCTACACCTTC. Its translation is CASSVVRTSGEGYTF.

This clone was picked up a small number of times. V gene TRBV10-3 combines with J gene TRBJ1-1; 7 bases are shared with TRBD1. The germline V gene encodes CDR1 ENHRY and CDR2 SYGVKD. The CDR3 contains 14 residues. J was trimmed by 5 bases and V by 5 bases; bases with no gene match: 8. The CDR3 DNA sequence: TGTGCCATCAGTTCTATACAGGGGAATACTGAAGCTTTCTTT. Translating gives CAISSIQGNTEAFF.

The chain couples TRBV19 to TRBJ2-3; D uncertain. Trimming cost V 1 base and J 2 bases, with 7 bases left between them. Per germline, CDR1 LNHDA and CDR2 SQIVND (reference sequence). The CDR3 has 14 amino acids. The CDR3 bases are TGTGCCAGTAGTATAGCCCAACCCACAGATACGCAGTATTTT. Translation: CASSIAQPTDTQYF.

The chain joins TRBV12-3 or TRBV12-4 to TRBJ1-4, with 7 bases matching TRBD1. The CDR3 is 13 residues long. Unmatched junction bases numbered 7, after V lost 8 bases and J lost 7 bases. The DNA of the CDR3 is TGTGCCAGCGGCCGGGACAGAGGTGAAAAACTGTTTTTT. Translation: CASGRDRGEKLFF.

This chain joins TRBV9 and TRBJ2-1; 9 nucleotides line up with TRBD1. This CDR3 spans 15 amino acids. In germline, CDR1 is SGDLS, CDR2 YYNGEE. Losses at the gene ends were 4 bases for V and 7 bases for J; bases not matched to a gene: 9. The CDR3 bases are TGTGCCAGCAGCACACAGGGGGCTGATAGAAATGAGCAGTTCTTC. It specifies CASSTQGADRNEQFF.

The gene calls are TRBV6-2 or TRBV6-3 and TRBJ2-3, with D possibly TRBD2 on 5 matching bases. This CDR3 is built from 17 residues. V was cut by 0 bases and J by 3 bases, with 16 bases left in between. Germline V gene lookup returns CDR1 MNHEY and CDR2 SVGEGT. The CDR3 DNA reads as TGTGCCAGCAGTTACTCGGGAGTCCCTAGGGTGACAGATACGCAGTATTTT. Its protein product is CASSYSGVPRVTDTQYF.

The chain joins TRBV28 to TRBJ1-3; 8 bases are a match to TRBD1. From germline, CDR1 is MDHEN and CDR2 SYDVKM. Unmatched junction bases numbered 8, after V lost 6 bases and J lost 4 bases. The CDR3 covers 15 residues. The CDR3 DNA sequence: TGTGCCAGCAGCACCGAGACAGGGGCCGGAAACACCATATATTTT. Translation gives CASSTETGAGNTIYF. The variable domain in full, completed from reference TRBV28 and TRBJ1-3, reads DVKVTQSSRYLVKRTGEKVFLECVQDMDHENMFWYRQDPGLGLRLIYFSYDVKMKEKGDIPEGYSVSREKKERFSLILESASTNQTSMYLCASSTETGAGNTIYFGEGSWLTVV.

The chain is built from TRBV15 and TRBJ2-7; a weak D match, TRBD1 (5 bases). The CDR3 is 14 residues long. CDR1 and CDR2 (germline): LNHNV, YYDKDF (reference sequence). Deletions cut 1 base from V and 2 bases from J, with 9 bases between. As DNA, the CDR3 is TGTGCCACCAGCAGAGCCGACAGTCCCTACGAGCAGTACTTC. This gives the protein CATSRADSPYEQYF.

The rearrangement uses TRBV2 and TRBJ1-5, with D perhaps TRBD1 (5 bases). The CDR3 is 15 amino acids. The germline V gene encodes CDR1 SNHLY and CDR2 FYNNEI. Trimming removed 0 bases from V and 5 bases from J, with 11 bases in between. CDR3 protein: CASSEAGDPYQPQHF. For the CDR3, the DNA is TGTGCCAGCAGTGAAGCTGGGGACCCTTATCAGCCCCAGCATTTT.

This clone was counted a few times. V usage is TRBV28 and J usage is TRBJ1-1, with D unclear. Looked up from germline, CDR1 is MDHEN and CDR2 is SYDVKM. CDR3 length: 15 amino acids. V was trimmed by 3 bases and J by 1 base, leaving 12 bases between them. CDR3 amino acids: CASSFSKRSNTEAFF. Written as DNA, the CDR3 is TGTGCCAGCAGTTTCAGTAAGCGGTCGAACACTGAAGCTTTCTTT.

The chain uses TRBV28 and TRBJ2-2, with TRBD1 matching over 10 bases. The CDR3 spans 15 residues. The germline gives CDR1 MDHEN, CDR2 SYDVKM. Germline trimming cut 2 bases from V and 6 bases from J; bases unmatched to any gene: 3. The CDR3 loop is CASSLADRGSGELFF. For the CDR3, the DNA is TGTGCCAGCAGTTTAGCGGACAGGGGGTCCGGGGAGCTGTTTTTT.

The rearrangement uses TRBV12-3 or TRBV12-4 and TRBJ2-3; D gene ambiguous. The V gene lost 6 bases and the J gene lost 2 bases, with 3 bases spanning the gap. The CDR3 covers 11 residues. The CDR3 sequence is CASRVTDTQYF. The CDR3 DNA is TGTGCCAGCAGGGTCACAGATACGCAGTATTTT.

The chain combines TRBV3-1 (or the pseudogene TRBV3-2) with TRBJ2-6; D remains ambiguous. CDR3 size: 13 residues. Germline V gene lookup returns CDR1 LGHDT and CDR2 YNNKEL (reference sequence). Trimming stripped 7 bases from V and 3 bases from J, with 7 bases between. The CDR3 DNA is TGTGCCAGCATCCAGAGTGGGGCCAACGTCCTGACTTTC. It codes for CASIQSGANVLTF.

This clone was counted once. The chain employs TRBV3-1 (or the pseudogene TRBV3-2) and TRBJ2-7; tentative D call: TRBD1 (6 bases). V shed 1 base and J shed 0 bases, with 10 bases lying between them. CDR1 is LGHDT, CDR2 YNNKEL, per germline (reference sequence). The CDR3 totals 15 residues. The CDR3 coding sequence is TGTGCCAGCAGCCAAGGTACAGGGAGCTCCTACGAGCAGTACTTC. Protein product: CASSQGTGSSYEQYF.

J is TRBJ2-2 and V is TRBV7-3; D unresolved. CDR1 is SGHTA and CDR2 is FQGTGA in the germline V gene. This CDR3 comprises 13 residues. V dropped 5 bases and J dropped 2 bases, with 6 bases sitting between them. The CDR3 reads CASSPSNTGELFF. CDR3 nucleotide sequence: TGTGCCAGCAGCCCATCAAACACCGGGGAGCTGTTTTTT.

The chain carries TRBV5-6 and TRBJ1-1, with D possibly matching TRBD1 (5 bases). The CDR3 contains 14 residues. Per germline, CDR1 SGHDT and CDR2 YYEEEE. V was shortened by 1 base and J by 1 base, with 8 bases between the two germline ends. Here the CDR3 DNA reads TGTGCCAGCAGCTTGAATAGGGGGAACACTGAAGCTTTCTTT. It codes for CASSLNRGNTEAFF.

The genes are TRBV21-1 and TRBJ2-4; TRBD2, the table's D call, was not compared with the DNA. TRBV21-1 has pseudogene status. The CDR3 covers 18 residues. CDR3 region: CASSRTGTPLWGKNIQYF. The DNA for the CDR3 is TGTGCCAGCAGCCGTACCGGGACTCCGCTTTGGGGCAAAAACATTCAGTACTTC.

The chain couples TRBV7-8 to TRBJ1-1, with D unresolved. The CDR3 sequence is 16 residues long. Germline CDR1 reads SGHVS; CDR2 reads FQNEAQ. Trimming took 8 bases from V and 0 from J, leaving 19 bases between them. The CDR3 spells CASARHDFPLNTEAFF. CDR3 nucleotides: TGTGCCAGCGCGAGGCATGATTTTCCCTTGAACACTGAAGCTTTCTTT.

The chain couples TRBV28 to TRBJ2-1; 7 nucleotides line up with TRBD2. This CDR3 contains 17 residues. V was clipped by 5 bases and J by 0 bases; unmatched bases: 10. Germline V gene sequence: CDR1 MDHEN, CDR2 SYDVKM. The CDR3 is CASSPPSGGSSYNEQFF. As DNA, the CDR3 is TGTGCCAGCAGTCCCCCCTCGGGGGGAAGCTCCTACAATGAGCAGTTCTTC.

V gene TRBV6-5 combines with J gene TRBJ1-2; the D gene is possibly TRBD1 (5 bases). Trimming pared 5 bases from V and 1 base from J, leaving 5 bases between. CDR3 length: 12 amino acids. Germline V gene data show CDR1 as MNHEY and CDR2 as SVGAGI. CDR3 sequence: CASSQGNYGYTF. CDR3 nucleotides: TGTGCCAGCAGTCAGGGTAACTATGGCTACACCTTC.

This clone was picked up a small number of times. This chain joins TRBV28 and TRBJ2-3; 8 bases are a match to TRBD1. The germline V gene encodes CDR1 MDHEN and CDR2 SYDVKM. CDR3 length: 14 amino acids. V lost 3 bases and J lost 5; bases outside the gene matches: 4. CDR3 in amino acids: CASSFSGGRDTQYF. As DNA, the CDR3 is TGTGCCAGCAGTTTTTCAGGGGGCAGAGATACGCAGTATTTT.

This chain uses TRBV7-7 with TRBJ2-7; no reliable D call. In germline, CDR1 is SSHAT, CDR2 FNYEAQ (reference sequence). V dropped 2 bases and J dropped 5 bases, with 10 bases sitting between them. The CDR3 has 13 amino acids. The CDR3 loop reads CASSLSPDDEQYF. The CDR3 DNA sequence: TGTGCCAGCAGCTTAAGCCCAGACGACGAGCAGTACTTC.

V usage is TRBV28 and J usage is TRBJ1-1, with unresolved D. CDR3 size: 14 residues. Germline CDR1 and CDR2: MDHEN and SYDVKM. V lost 4 bases and J lost 0, with 9 bases in between. CDR3 residues: CASSSFTVNTEAFF. In DNA form, the CDR3 reads TGTGCCAGCAGTTCCTTTACAGTGAACACTGAAGCTTTCTTT.